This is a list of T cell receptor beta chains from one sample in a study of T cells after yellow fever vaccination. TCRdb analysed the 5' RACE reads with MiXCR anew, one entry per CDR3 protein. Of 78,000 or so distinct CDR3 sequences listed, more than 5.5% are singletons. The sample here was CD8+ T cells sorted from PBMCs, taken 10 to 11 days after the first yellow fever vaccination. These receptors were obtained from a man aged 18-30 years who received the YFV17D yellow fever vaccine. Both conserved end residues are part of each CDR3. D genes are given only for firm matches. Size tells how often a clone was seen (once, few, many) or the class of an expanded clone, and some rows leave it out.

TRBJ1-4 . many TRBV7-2 CASQTATNEKLFF TGTGCCAGCCAGACAGCAACTAATGAAAAACTGTTTTTT
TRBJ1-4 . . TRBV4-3 CASSMVVLATTNEKLFF TGCGCCAGCAGCATGGTAGTGTTGGCGACAACTAATGAAAAACTGTTTTTT
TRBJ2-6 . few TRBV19 CASHESGANVLTF TGTGCCAGTCACGAATCTGGGGCCAACGTCCTGACTTTC
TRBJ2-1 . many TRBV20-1 CSANHPYGGSYNEQFF TGCAGTGCGAACCACCCCTACGGGGGCTCCTACAATGAGCAGTTCTTC
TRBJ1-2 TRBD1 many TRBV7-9 CASSETGTAFSGYTF TGTGCCAGCAGCGAAACCGGGACAGCGTTCTCTGGCTACACCTTC
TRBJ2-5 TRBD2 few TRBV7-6 CASSLSSGGLGETQYF TGTGCCAGCAGCCTCTCTAGCGGGGGGTTGGGAGAGACCCAGTACTTC
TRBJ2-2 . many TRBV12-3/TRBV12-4 CASSPSGGEINTGELFF TGTGCCAGCAGTCCCTCAGGGGGGGAGATCAACACCGGGGAGCTGTTTTTT
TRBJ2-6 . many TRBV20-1 CSARGITGANVLTF TGCAGTGCTAGAGGGATTACTGGGGCCAACGTCCTGACTTTC
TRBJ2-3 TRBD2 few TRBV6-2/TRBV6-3 CASSGFGAGATDTQYF TGTGCCAGCAGTGGCTTCGGAGCGGGGGCCACAGATACGCAGTATTTT
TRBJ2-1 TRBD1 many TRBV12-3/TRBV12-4 CASSSVTGANEQFF TGTGCCAGCAGTTCCGTGACAGGGGCCAATGAGCAGTTCTTC
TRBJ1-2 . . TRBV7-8 CASSLRDGFYGYTF TGTGCCAGCAGCCTCCGGGACGGGTTCTATGGCTACACCTTC
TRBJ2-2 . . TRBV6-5 CASSYSSGTETGELFF TGTGCCAGCAGTTACTCGAGCGGGACAGAGACCGGGGAGCTGTTTTTT
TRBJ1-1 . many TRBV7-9 CASSLGVSEAFF TGTGCCAGCAGCTTAGGAGTTTCTGAAGCTTTCTTT
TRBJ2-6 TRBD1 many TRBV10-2 CASHRTGEVGANVLTF TGCGCCAGCCACCGGACAGGGGAAGTCGGGGCCAACGTCCTGACTTTC
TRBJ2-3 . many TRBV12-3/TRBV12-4 CASSPRASTDTQYF TGTGCCAGCAGTCCCAGGGCCAGCACAGATACGCAGTATTTT
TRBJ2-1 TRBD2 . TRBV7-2 CASSLLGTSGDYNEQFF TGTGCCAGCAGCTTACTCGGGACTAGCGGGGACTACAATGAGCAGTTCTTC
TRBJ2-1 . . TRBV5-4 CASSLAYNEQFF TGTGCCAGCAGCTTGGCCTACAATGAGCAGTTCTTC
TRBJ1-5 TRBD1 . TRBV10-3 CAISESLRGQRNQPQHF TGTGCCATCAGTGAAAGTCTGAGGGGACAGAGGAATCAGCCCCAGCATTTT
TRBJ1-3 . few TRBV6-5 CASRAEGLGNTIYF TGTGCCAGCAGGGCCGAGGGGCTAGGAAACACCATATATTTT
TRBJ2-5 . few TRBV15 CATSREKGGLETQYF TGTGCCACCAGCAGAGAAAAGGGGGGCCTGGAGACCCAGTACTTC
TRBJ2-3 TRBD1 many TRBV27 CASSLSSGTGGGTQYF TGTGCCAGCAGTCTATCTTCCGGGACAGGGGGTGGTACGCAGTATTTT
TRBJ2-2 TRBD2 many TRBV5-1 CASSLVGTIRTGELFF TGCGCCAGCAGCTTGGTCGGGACTATAAGAACCGGGGAGCTGTTTTTT